The 22 T cell receptor beta chains reported below all come from one sample, sequenced in a study of OX40 agonist ivuxolimab in advanced cancers. TCRdb's copy holds only in-frame clones and misses some; the assay was immunoSEQ multiplex PCR. The sample carries approximately 69,000 clones, around 82% recorded once. The source material was CD4+ or CD8+ T cells sorted from blood, sampled in a trial of the OX40 agonist ivuxolimab. The receptors here all came from an adult with an advanced solid tumor such as melanoma, head and neck, liver or kidney cancer.

The J gene is TRBJ1-6, the V gene TRBV30; D is perhaps TRBD1 (5 bases). Germline loops: CDR1 GTSNPN, CDR2 SVGIG (reference sequence). The CDR3 has 13 amino acids. V was trimmed by 5 bases and J by 7 bases, leaving 12 bases between them. CDR3 protein: CAWVTGGNSPLHF. The CDR3 coding sequence is TGTGCCTGGGTAACAGGTGGAAATTCACCCCTCCACTTT.

The chain couples TRBV5-4 to TRBJ2-2; 11 bases match TRBD1. Germline V lookup: CDR1 SGHNT, CDR2 YYREEE (reference sequence). The CDR3 consists of 16 residues. V was clipped by 4 bases and J by 5 bases; unmatched bases: 7. In DNA, the CDR3 is TGTGCCAGCAGCCCATTGGACAGGGGGCGAACCGGGGAGCTGTTTTTT. Protein sequence: CASSPLDRGRTGELFF. The full variable domain, with the rest looked up from reference TRBV5-4 and TRBJ2-2, is ETGVTQSPTHLIKTRGQQVTLRCSSQSGHNTVSWYQQALGQGPQFIFQYYREEENGRGNFPPRFSGLQFPNYSSELNVNALELDDSALYLCASSPLDRGRTGELFFGEGSRLTVL.

This clone was recorded once. This chain links TRBV7-9 with TRBJ1-6; D possibly corresponds to TRBD1 (6 bases). Germline V lookup: CDR1 SEHNR, CDR2 FQNEAQ (reference sequence). The CDR3 length is 19 residues. The ends were cut back, 0 bases at V and 0 bases at J, with 15 bases in the middle. This CDR3 reads CASSLAGGGDLSYNSPLHF. CDR3 coding DNA: TGTGCCAGCAGCTTAGCTGGGGGGGGCGACCTCTCCTATAATTCACCCCTCCACTTT.

The V and J genes are TRBV5-1 and TRBJ1-4, with D uncertain. In germline, CDR1 is SGHRS, CDR2 YFSETQ. V gave up 0 bases and J gave up 0 bases, with 12 bases separating them. This CDR3 has 17 residues. CDR3 sequence: CASSLVPATATNEKLFF. CDR3 nucleotide sequence: TGCGCCAGCAGCTTGGTTCCAGCAACAGCAACTAATGAAAAACTGTTTTTT.

This rearrangement joins TRBV11-2 to TRBJ2-3; D gene unclear. V gave up 3 bases and J gave up 6 bases, with 16 bases separating them. The CDR3 totals 15 residues. Germline V gene data show CDR1 as SGHAT and CDR2 as FQNNGV. In DNA form, the CDR3 reads TGTGCCAGCAGCTTTATGGGGAATGACGCCGATACGCAGTATTTT. It encodes CASSFMGNDADTQYF. The full variable domain, with the rest looked up from reference TRBV11-2 and TRBJ2-3, is EAGVAQSPRYKIIEKRQSVAFWCNPISGHATLYWYQQILGQGPKLLIQFQNNGVVDDSQLPKDRFSAERLKGVDSTLKIQPAKLEDSAVYLCASSFMGNDADTQYFGPGTRLTVL.

The genes are TRBV5-1 and TRBJ1-4; a weak D match, TRBD1 (5 bases). Per germline, CDR1 SGHRS and CDR2 YFSETQ. V shed 4 bases and J shed 1 base, with 11 bases lying between them. The CDR3 has 15 amino acids. This CDR3 reads CASSGGIGTNEKLFF. The CDR3 bases are TGCGCCAGCAGCGGGGGAATCGGAACTAATGAAAAACTGTTTTTT. Combining the CDR3 with reference TRBV5-1 and TRBJ1-4 gives the whole variable domain KAGVTQTPRYLIKTRGQQVTLSCSPISGHRSVSWYQQTPGQGLQFLFEYFSETQRNKGNFPGRFSGRQFSNSRSEMNVSTLELGDSALYLCASSGGIGTNEKLFFGSGTQLSVL.

The sample holds a few counts of this clone. J is TRBJ1-2 and V is TRBV19, with 7 bases fitting TRBD1. This CDR3 has 14 residues. Germline V CDR1 and CDR2: LNHDA, SQIVND (reference sequence). V lost 10 bases and J lost 4; bases outside the gene matches: 12. Here the CDR3 reads CATTPTGYSYGYTF. CDR3 bases: TGTGCCACCACCCCGACAGGGTACAGCTATGGCTACACCTTC.

The chain uses TRBV11-3 and TRBJ2-5; 10 bases are shared with TRBD2. The CDR3 contains 17 residues. The germline V gene has CDR1 SGHNT and CDR2 YENEEA. J was trimmed by 3 bases and V by 2 bases; bases with no gene match: 9. The CDR3 here is CASSLFSGTSAKETQYF. The CDR3 nucleotides are TGTGCCAGCAGCTTATTCTCCGGGACTAGCGCCAAAGAGACCCAGTACTTC. The variable domain in full, completed from reference TRBV11-3 and TRBJ2-5, reads EAGVVQSPRYKIIEKKQPVAFWCNPISGHNTLYWYLQNLGQGPELLIRYENEEAVDDSQLPKDRFSAERLKGVDSTLKIQPAELGDSAVYLCASSLFSGTSAKETQYFGPGTRLLVL.

The V and J genes are TRBV29-1 and TRBJ1-2; TRBD1 matches at 7 bases. The J segment lost 2 bases and the V segment lost 7 bases, leaving 7 bases of the junction unmatched. Germline loops: CDR1 SQVTM, CDR2 ANQGSEA. The CDR3 covers 13 residues. This CDR3 is CSDARGDNYGYTF. CDR3 sequence (DNA): TGCAGCGATGCCAGGGGGGACAACTATGGCTACACCTTC.

V gene TRBV6-6 combines with J gene TRBJ2-1; a possible D gene is TRBD2 (6 bases). Trimming took off 5 bases at V and 8 bases at J, with 16 bases between the two ends. The CDR3 is 14 amino acids. Per germline, CDR1 MNHNY and CDR2 SVGAGI (reference sequence). CDR3 sequence: CASSTPERVHEQFF. The CDR3 coding sequence is TGTGCCAGCAGTACCCCCGAGCGGGTACATGAGCAGTTCTTC.

This chain links TRBV14 with TRBJ2-5; D could derive from TRBD1 or TRBD2 (5 bases each). The CDR3 extends over 17 amino acids. Per the germline V gene, CDR1 is SGHDN and CDR2 is FVKESK. Trimming took off 2 bases at V and 3 bases at J, with 19 bases between the two ends. The CDR3 coding sequence is TGTGCCAGCAGCCAATTCCGGGACCTCGGGATTGAAGAGACCCAGTACTTC. As protein: CASSQFRDLGIEETQYF.

V is TRBV7-2 and J is TRBJ1-2; D is unresolved. Trimming left V 2 bases short and J 10 bases short, with 8 bases between. CDR1 is SGHTA, CDR2 FQGNSA, per germline. The CDR3 runs 11 residues. The CDR3 bases are TGTGCCAGCAGCTTACTTCATCACTACACCTTC. Translated, it gives CASSLLHHYTF.

This clone was recorded many times. The chain combines TRBV27 with TRBJ2-1; D might be TRBD2 (5 bases). Germline assignment: CDR1 MNHEY and CDR2 SMNVEV (reference sequence). The length of the CDR3 is 14 residues. V lost 3 bases and J 5 bases, leaving 11 bases between the germline ends. The CDR3 protein is CASSFTQEDNEQFF. The CDR3, as DNA: TGTGCCAGCAGTTTTACGCAGGAGGACAATGAGCAGTTCTTC.

The chain uses TRBV6-5 and TRBJ1-2; maybe TRBD1 (6 bases). Germline CDR1 reads MNHEY; CDR2 reads SVGAGI. V lost 5 bases and J 1 base, leaving 14 bases between the germline ends. This CDR3 is 15 amino acids long. The CDR3 nucleotides are TGTGCCAGCAGTCCCCAGGGGAACGTTAACTATGGCTACACCTTC. It encodes CASSPQGNVNYGYTF.

V is TRBV2 and J is TRBJ1-2; D is uncertain. V shed 6 bases and J shed 3 bases, with 11 bases lying between them. This CDR3 comprises 13 residues. CDR1 SNHLY and CDR2 FYNNEI come from the germline V gene. The CDR3 loop is CASSQGPDYGYTF. The CDR3 nucleotides read TGTGCCAGCAGCCAAGGACCAGACTATGGCTACACCTTC.

This sequence joins TRBV15 and TRBJ2-3; D not certain. There are 15 residues in the CDR3. From germline, CDR1 is LNHNV and CDR2 YYDKDF (reference sequence). Trimming pared 3 bases from V and 3 bases from J, leaving 13 bases between. The CDR3 DNA sequence: TGTGCCACCAGCAGTCAACGTCGGGCGACAGATACGCAGTATTTT. Translation gives CATSSQRRATDTQYF.

The chain has TRBV4-1 and TRBJ1-1; 9 bases line up with TRBD1. The CDR3 is 12 residues long. The trim removed 4 bases at V and 9 bases at J, leaving 3 bases unmatched. Germline CDR1 MGHRA, CDR2 YSYEKL. CDR3 sequence reads: CASSPGQGKAFF. As DNA, the CDR3 is TGCGCCAGCAGCCCTGGACAGGGGAAAGCTTTCTTT.

This chain connects TRBV18 to TRBJ2-3; D is ambiguous. The CDR3 spans 13 residues. V gave up 3 bases and J gave up 2 bases, with 6 bases separating them. Germline V gene lookup returns CDR1 KGHSH and CDR2 LQKENI. CDR3 region: CASSPLDTDTQYF. CDR3 sequence (DNA): TGTGCCAGCTCACCGTTGGACACAGATACGCAGTATTTT. The full variable domain, with the rest looked up from reference TRBV18 and TRBJ2-3, is NAGVMQNPRHLVRRRGQEARLRCSPMKGHSHVYWYRQLPEEGLKFMVYLQKENIIDESGMPKERFSAEFPKEGPSILRIQQVVRGDSAAYFCASSPLDTDTQYFGPGTRLTVL.

This sequence joins TRBV5-8 and TRBJ2-3; the D gene could be TRBD1 or TRBD2 (5 bases each). The CDR3 is 16 amino acids. Germline V gene sequence: CDR1 SGHTS, CDR2 YDEGEE. The V end lost 2 bases, the J end lost 0 bases, and 13 bases lay between the germline ends. The DNA of the CDR3 is TGTGCCAGCAGCTTCCTTCGACGGGACAGCACAGATACGCAGTATTTT. It codes for CASSFLRRDSTDTQYF.

The chain links TRBV7-9 to TRBJ2-5; D unresolved. The germline gives CDR1 SEHNR, CDR2 FQNEAQ (reference sequence). V gave up 4 bases and J gave up 3 bases, with 9 bases separating them. CDR3 size: 13 residues. CDR3 nucleotide sequence: TGTGCCAGCAGCTGGGGATCGGAAGAGACCCAGTACTTC. Translated: CASSWGSEETQYF.

This clone has more than one count but fewer than ten. Here the CDR3 reads CAWEDGLMNTEAFF. The CDR3 DNA follows: TGTGCCTGGGAGGATGGACTGATGAACACTGAAGCTTTCTTT. The rearrangement uses TRBV30 and TRBJ1-1; no clear D gene. CDR3 length: 14 residues. The V and J ends lost 5 bases and 0 bases respectively, with 13 bases between them. Per germline, CDR1 GTSNPN and CDR2 SVGIG (reference sequence).

The J gene is TRBJ1-2, the V gene TRBV30; weak D call: TRBD1 (5 bases). V lost 2 bases to trimming and J lost 8 bases, with 9 bases between them. CDR3 length equals 11 residues. CDR1 and CDR2 (germline): GTSNPN, SVGIG (reference sequence). CDR3: CAWSKGAGYTF. The CDR3 DNA follows: TGTGCCTGGAGTAAAGGGGCCGGCTACACCTTC.